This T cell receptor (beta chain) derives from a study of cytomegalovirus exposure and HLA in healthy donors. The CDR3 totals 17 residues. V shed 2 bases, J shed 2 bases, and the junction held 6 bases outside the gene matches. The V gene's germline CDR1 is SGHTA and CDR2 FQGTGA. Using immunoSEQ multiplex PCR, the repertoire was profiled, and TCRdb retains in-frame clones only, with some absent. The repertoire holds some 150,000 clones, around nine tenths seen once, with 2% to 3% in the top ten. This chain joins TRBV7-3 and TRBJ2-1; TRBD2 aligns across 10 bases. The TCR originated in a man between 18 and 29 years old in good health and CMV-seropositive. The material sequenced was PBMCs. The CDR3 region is CASSLELAGAPYNEQFF. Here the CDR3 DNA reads TGTGCCAGCAGCTTAGAGCTAGCGGGGGCCCCCTACAATGAGCAGTTCTTC.